Included here is one TCR beta chain sequence, with context. Its specificity is unknown. This sample is part of a study of shared clonotypes between healthy human individuals. Naive CD8 isolation took CD45RO-negative cells positively selected for CCR7 and excluded terminally differentiated effector memory CD45RA+ cells. Germline V gene lookup returns CDR1 SGHNT and CDR2 YYREEE (reference sequence). J was trimmed by 6 bases and V by 4 bases; bases with no gene match: 5. The CDR3 extends over 14 amino acids. At a deep level, the assay was run. 150 to 250 ng DNA, 30,000 or so T cell genomes, went into each sorted-subset replicate PCR. TCRdb keeps only in-frame clones here, not all; method: immunoSEQ multiplex PCR. The table includes around 1,900,000 clones, just over 90% detected once. Regarding the study as a whole: Estimated richness was generally greater in naive than memory subsets.

The TCR sequence derives from a man aged 18 to 29 in good health. Some clones in this sample may be carry-over from other donors' samples. J is TRBJ1-5 and V is TRBV5-4; 9 positions match TRBD1. Material: naive CD8+ T cells from PBMCs. For the CDR3, the DNA is TGTGCCAGCAGCCCCGGGACAGGGTCTCAGCCCCAGCATTTT. Translation gives CASSPGTGSQPQHF. Full variable domain (rest looked up from reference TRBV5-4 and TRBJ1-5): ETGVTQSPTHLIKTRGQQVTLRCSSQSGHNTVSWYQQALGQGPQFIFQYYREEENGRGNFPPRFSGLQFPNYSSELNVNALELDDSALYLCASSPGTGSQPQHFGDGTRLSIL.